This is a list of T cell receptor beta chains from one sample in a study of identical twins. From the 5' RACE reads, TCRdb called clonotypes with MiXCR, one entry per CDR3 protein. The sample has a few hundred thousand distinct CDR3 sequences; approximately 9.6% are singletons. This sample also belongs to another study, concerning yellow fever vaccine responses in identical twins.

The specimen sequenced was PBMCs. The receptors were gathered from a woman in her late teens or twenties in good health. CDR3s include the opening cysteine and the closing phenylalanine or tryptophan. Fields, in order: V gene, J gene, CDR3 protein.

TRBV29-1	TRBJ2-7	CSVASGTYEQYF
TRBV24-1	TRBJ2-2	CATSDLARGPGELFF
TRBV5-1	TRBJ1-1	CASSGRPDSTEAFF
TRBV29-1	TRBJ1-2	CSVEGNLYGYTF
TRBV20-1	TRBJ2-3	CSGIRVADTQYF
TRBV27	TRBJ2-1	CASLTSYNEQFF
TRBV27	TRBJ2-7	CASSLSLAGGPGYEQYF
TRBV6-2/TRBV6-3	TRBJ2-7	CASSGETASSYEQYF
TRBV5-6	TRBJ2-1	CASSFHPGSNEQFF
TRBV6-2/TRBV6-3	TRBJ2-1	CASSLIGSGEQFF
TRBV3-1	TRBJ2-1	CASSQTGLAKNEQFF
TRBV20-1	TRBJ2-1	CSATGLAPVNEQFF
TRBV20-1	TRBJ2-7	CSARGVGGDASEQYF
TRBV10-2	TRBJ1-1	CASNRGQGMNTEAFF
TRBV7-2	TRBJ1-1	CASSLNQGTEAFF
TRBV7-2	TRBJ2-7	CASSTLGTGVPKYEQYF
TRBV28	TRBJ1-4	CASSLSKEEKLFF
TRBV29-1	TRBJ2-3	CSVRTDLGDTQYF
TRBV29-1	TRBJ2-5	CSVELGPQYF
TRBV29-1	TRBJ2-1	CSHILPSGKYNEQFF
TRBV12-3/TRBV12-4	TRBJ1-2	CASSLGQGAGKSYGYTF
TRBV2	TRBJ2-5	CASSPGAPETQYF
TRBV5-1	TRBJ2-7	CASSFPAGGSYEQYF
TRBV10-3	TRBJ2-3	CAIRNSGVVDTQYF
TRBV29-1	TRBJ2-3	CSVEDWADTQYF
TRBV6-2/TRBV6-3	TRBJ2-3	CASSVRGKTDTQYF
TRBV20-1	TRBJ2-7	CSASFGLGEQYF
TRBV18	TRBJ2-7	CASSNNPGTFTYEQYF
TRBV6-2/TRBV6-3	TRBJ2-1	CASSSATNSRNEQFF
TRBV6-4	TRBJ2-1	CASSEEGQEYNEQFF
TRBV6-2/TRBV6-3	TRBJ2-4	CASKRDGKNIQYF
TRBV2	TRBJ2-3	CASSVAGATDTQYF
TRBV24-1	TRBJ2-1	CATSDRTSGYNEQFF
TRBV2	TRBJ1-1	CASFTNTEAFF
TRBV9	TRBJ1-2	CASSAKRDRASAIQGYGYTF
TRBV5-1	TRBJ2-6	CASSNVGRNSGANVLTF
TRBV6-1	TRBJ2-5	CASRSNRQAETQYF
TRBV30	TRBJ2-1	CAWRAARNNEQFF
TRBV12-3/TRBV12-4	TRBJ1-2	CASSSLGQERAGYTF
TRBV12-3/TRBV12-4	TRBJ2-2	CASSLGDPTGELFF
TRBV2	TRBJ2-7	CASSDPLYEQYF
TRBV5-1	TRBJ2-2	CASSSTQGRTGELFF